The 5 T cell receptor beta chains below come from one sample, sequenced in a study of T-cell memory formation after mild COVID-19. TCRdb ran MiXCR on the 5' RACE reads and lists one entry per CDR3 protein. This table holds 550,000 to 600,000 distinct CDR3 sequences, roughly 22% found once. The sequencing sample was made of PBMCs or a T cell subset sorted from them (not recorded which). These receptors came from an adult woman who had mild COVID-19 (a few samples of this study predate the infection). Cell type and time point are not known.

This chain links TRBV4-1 with TRBJ1-1; the D is unclear. The CDR3 totals 15 residues. V dropped 2 bases and J dropped 1 base, with 11 bases sitting between them. Looked up from germline, CDR1 is MGHRA and CDR2 is YSYEKL. CDR3 DNA sequence: TGCGCCAGCAGCCAAATTTGGGCGGGGAACACTGAAGCTTTCTTT. Its translation: CASSQIWAGNTEAFF.

The gene calls are TRBV6-1 and TRBJ1-5; D remains unclear. Germline V gene data show CDR1 as MNHNS and CDR2 as SASEGT. V was pared by 4 bases and J by 0 bases, with 7 bases between. This CDR3 is built from 14 residues. As DNA, the CDR3 is TGTGCCAGCAGTGGAACCATTAGCAATCAGCCCCAGCATTTT. This translates into CASSGTISNQPQHF.

The CDR3 nucleotides read TGCGCCAGCAGTCAGAGTACAGGGTTGAACACTGAAGCTTTCTTT. Its protein is CASSQSTGLNTEAFF. V gene TRBV5-1 combines with J gene TRBJ1-1; possible D gene TRBD1, 6 bases. Trimming stripped 5 bases from V and 0 bases from J, with 14 bases between. CDR1 is SGHRS and CDR2 is YFSETQ in the germline V gene. This CDR3 comprises 15 residues. Full variable domain (rest looked up from reference TRBV5-1 and TRBJ1-1): KAGVTQTPRYLIKTRGQQVTLSCSPISGHRSVSWYQQTPGQGLQFLFEYFSETQRNKGNFPGRFSGRQFSNSRSEMNVSTLELGDSALYLCASSQSTGLNTEAFFGQGTRLTVV.

This clonotype was seen a handful of times. V usage is TRBV4-3 and J usage is TRBJ1-6; maybe TRBD1 (5 bases). Germline CDR1 LGHNA, CDR2 YSLEER. This CDR3 contains 14 residues. Deletions cut 0 bases from V and 8 bases from J, with 8 bases between. The CDR3 DNA follows: TGCGCCAGCAGCCAAGAGAGGGGATATTCACCCCTCCACTTT. This encodes CASSQERGYSPLHF.

The chain links TRBV20-1 to TRBJ2-5; 10 bases align to TRBD2. With 2 bases clipped from V and 1 base from J, the junction kept 4 bases outside the gene matches. The CDR3 extends over 15 amino acids. The germline CDR1 and CDR2 sequences are DFQATT and SNEGSKA (reference sequence). CDR3 in DNA: TGCAGTGCTAGACTAGCGGGAGCCATCCAAGAGACCCAGTACTTC. Encoded protein: CSARLAGAIQETQYF.